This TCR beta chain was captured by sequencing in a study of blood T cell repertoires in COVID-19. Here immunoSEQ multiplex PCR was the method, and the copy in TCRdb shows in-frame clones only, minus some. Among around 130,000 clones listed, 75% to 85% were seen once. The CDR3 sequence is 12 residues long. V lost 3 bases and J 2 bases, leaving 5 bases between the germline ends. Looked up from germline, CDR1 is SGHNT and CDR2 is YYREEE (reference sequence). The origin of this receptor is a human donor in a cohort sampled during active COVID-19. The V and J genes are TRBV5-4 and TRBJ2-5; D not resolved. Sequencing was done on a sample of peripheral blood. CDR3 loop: CASSSVQETQYF. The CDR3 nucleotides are TGTGCCAGCAGCTCGGTACAAGAGACCCAGTACTTC.